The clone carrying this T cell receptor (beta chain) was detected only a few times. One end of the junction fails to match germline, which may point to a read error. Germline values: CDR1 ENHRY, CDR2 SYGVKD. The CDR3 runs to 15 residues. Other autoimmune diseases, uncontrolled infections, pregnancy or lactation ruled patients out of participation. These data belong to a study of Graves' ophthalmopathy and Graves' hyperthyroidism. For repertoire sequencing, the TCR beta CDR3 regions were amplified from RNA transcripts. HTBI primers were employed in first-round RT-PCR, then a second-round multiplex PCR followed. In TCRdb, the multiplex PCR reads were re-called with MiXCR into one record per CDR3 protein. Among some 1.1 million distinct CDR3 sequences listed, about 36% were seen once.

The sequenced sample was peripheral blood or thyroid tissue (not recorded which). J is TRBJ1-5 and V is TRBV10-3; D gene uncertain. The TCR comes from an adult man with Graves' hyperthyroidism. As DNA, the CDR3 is TGTGCCAGCAGTGTCGAGGGAGGCCCCAATCAGCCCCAGCATTTT. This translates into CASSVEGGPNQPQHF.